The sequence of this T cell receptor beta chain was determined in a study of OX40 agonist ivuxolimab in advanced cancers. Study-level information: Cancers in dose escalation were hepatocellular, melanoma, renal cell and head and neck. General study results and limits: Low normalized T-cell clonal expansion was also seen in some nonresponders.

The length of the CDR3 is 15 residues. CDR1 is SGHRS and CDR2 is YFSETQ in the germline V gene. Trimming removed 0 bases at V and 7 bases at J, with 13 bases between. Concerning this clone: The target antigen is unknown.

The repertoire was sequenced with immunoSEQ multiplex PCR; TCRdb's copy has only in-frame clones and lacks some. The sample comprises about 15,000 clones, approximately 87% of which are singletons, and over 5% rests with the top ten. The source is an adult with an advanced solid tumor such as melanoma, head and neck, liver or kidney cancer. The chain recombines TRBV5-1 with TRBJ1-4; D might be TRBD1 (5 bases). The sequencing used CD4+ or CD8+ T cells sorted from blood, collected in a trial of the OX40 agonist ivuxolimab. The CDR3 DNA follows: TGCGCCAGCAGCTTGGGGTCTGGGGACGGTGAAAAACTGTTTTTT. Protein sequence: CASSLGSGDGEKLFF.